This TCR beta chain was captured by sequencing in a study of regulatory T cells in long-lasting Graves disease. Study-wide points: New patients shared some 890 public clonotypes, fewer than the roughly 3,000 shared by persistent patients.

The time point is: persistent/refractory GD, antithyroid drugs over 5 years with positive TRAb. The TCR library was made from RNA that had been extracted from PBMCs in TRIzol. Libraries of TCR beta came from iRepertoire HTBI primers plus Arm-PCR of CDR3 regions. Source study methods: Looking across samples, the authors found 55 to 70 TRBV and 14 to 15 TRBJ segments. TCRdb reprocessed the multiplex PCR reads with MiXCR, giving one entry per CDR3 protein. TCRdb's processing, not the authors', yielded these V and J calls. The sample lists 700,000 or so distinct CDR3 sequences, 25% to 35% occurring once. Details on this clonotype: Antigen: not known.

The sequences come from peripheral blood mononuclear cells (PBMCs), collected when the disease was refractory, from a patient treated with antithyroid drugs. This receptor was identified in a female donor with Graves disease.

The DNA of the CDR3 is TGTGCCAGTAGTATCGGGTGGAATCAGCCCCAGCATTTT. Encoded protein: CASSIGWNQPQHF. This chain uses TRBV19 with TRBJ1-5; D gene uncertain. Germline CDR1 reads LNHDA; CDR2 reads SQIVND (reference sequence). The CDR3 is made up of 13 amino acids. V lost 3 bases and J 4 bases, leaving 7 bases between the germline ends.